This T cell receptor beta chain came from a study of beta chain features in type 1 diabetes. Study-level findings and limits: Sampled from patients, naive, central memory and Treg TCRB repertoires appeared more similar than those sampled from healthy donors. All four CD4+ subsets of Type 1 diabetes patients contained TCRB CDR3s that were moderately but significantly shorter. Any role of HLA type in TCRB rearrangement remained unresolved here.

The CDR3 sequence is 14 residues long. Trimming removed 4 bases from V and 0 bases from J, with 10 bases in between. Germline V lookup: CDR1 SGHRS, CDR2 YFSETQ. About this clone: Its antigen is not known.

Every participating donor gave one draw, a heparinised blood sample averaging about 116 mL. CD45RO/CCR7/CD25/CD127/CD95/CD27 staining was used to isolate CD4+ naive, central memory, regulatory and stem cell-like memory cells by sorting. As every portion of the isolated RNA was reverse transcribed, the sequencing read expressed TCRB transcripts. Sequenced by immunoSEQ multiplex PCR; TCRdb stores in-frame clones only, minus some. This sample has around 250,000 clones, with 14% found just once. The sample was naive CD4+ T cells from blood. The TCR comes from a man aged 25 to 45 with type 1 diabetes. The chain couples TRBV5-1 to TRBJ1-1, with unresolved D. The CDR3 spells CASSLTTVNTEAFF. CDR3 bases: TGCGCCAGCAGCCTAACCACAGTGAACACTGAAGCTTTCTTT.